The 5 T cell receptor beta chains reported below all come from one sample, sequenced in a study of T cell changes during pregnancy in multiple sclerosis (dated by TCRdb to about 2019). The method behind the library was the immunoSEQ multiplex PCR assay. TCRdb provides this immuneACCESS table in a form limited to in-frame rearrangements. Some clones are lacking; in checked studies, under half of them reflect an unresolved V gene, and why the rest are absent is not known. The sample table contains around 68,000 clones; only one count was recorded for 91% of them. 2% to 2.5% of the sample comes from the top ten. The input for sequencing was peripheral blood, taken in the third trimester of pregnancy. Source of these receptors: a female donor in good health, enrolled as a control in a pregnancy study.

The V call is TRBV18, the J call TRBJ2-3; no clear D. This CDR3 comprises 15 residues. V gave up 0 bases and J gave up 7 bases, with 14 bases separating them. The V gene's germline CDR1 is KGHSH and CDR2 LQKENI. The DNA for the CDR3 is TGTGCCAGCTCACCACCAACACGACAATGGAATACGCAGTATTTT. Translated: CASSPPTRQWNTQYF.

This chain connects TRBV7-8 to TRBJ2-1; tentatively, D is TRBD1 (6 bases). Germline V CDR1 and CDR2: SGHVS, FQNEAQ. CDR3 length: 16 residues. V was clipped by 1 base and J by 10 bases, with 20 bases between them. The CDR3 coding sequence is TGTGCCAGCAGCTTAGTCCGGGACAAACCGCTGGAGGAGCAGTTCTTC. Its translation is CASSLVRDKPLEEQFF.

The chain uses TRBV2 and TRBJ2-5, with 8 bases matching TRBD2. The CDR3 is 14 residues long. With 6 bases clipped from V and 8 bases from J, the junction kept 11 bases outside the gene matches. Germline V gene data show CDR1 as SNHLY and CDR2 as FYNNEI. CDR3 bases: TGTGCCAGCAGGGGGACTAGAGGGCCTCTTACCCAGTACTTC. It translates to CASRGTRGPLTQYF.

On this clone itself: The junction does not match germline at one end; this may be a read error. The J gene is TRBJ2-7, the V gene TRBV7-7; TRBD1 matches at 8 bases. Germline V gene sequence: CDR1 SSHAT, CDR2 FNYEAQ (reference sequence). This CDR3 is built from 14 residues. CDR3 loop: CASSPGTGAYEQYF. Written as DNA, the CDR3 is TGTGCTAGCAGCCCGGGGACAGGCGCTTACGAGCAGTACTTC.

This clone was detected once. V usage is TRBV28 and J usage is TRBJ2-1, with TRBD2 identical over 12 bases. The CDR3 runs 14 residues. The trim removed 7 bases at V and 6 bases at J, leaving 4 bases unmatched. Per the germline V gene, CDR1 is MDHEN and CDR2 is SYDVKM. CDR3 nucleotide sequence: TGTGCCAGCAATCAACTAGCGGGAGGCAATGAGCAGTTCTTC. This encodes CASNQLAGGNEQFF.